A selection of T cell receptor beta chains follows, all from one sample in a study of cytomegalovirus exposure and HLA in healthy donors. Clones were read by immunoSEQ multiplex PCR, and TCRdb kept only the in-frame ones, dropping some. The sample yields 120,000 to 150,000 clones, roughly 76% seen once. Material: PBMCs. The receptors come from a female donor in good health and CMV-seronegative. The CDR3 runs from the conserved cysteine through the conserved F or W. D genes are given only for firm matches. Clone size appears in some rows only: once, few, many, or a class for an expanded clone.

TGTGCCAGCAGAATTACAGGGGGGAGAGGCTACACCTTC,CASRITGGRGYTF,-,TRBV28,TRBD1,TRBJ1-2
TGTGCCAGCATTCCGCGCGGGACAGGCTTTGAAAAACTGTTTTTT,CASIPRGTGFEKLFF,-,TRBV6-1,TRBD1,TRBJ1-4
TGTGCCAGCAGCTTAGAGGGGTCCGGGGAGCTGTTTTTT,CASSLEGSGELFF,-,TRBV7-2,-,TRBJ2-2
TGTGCCAGCAGCCCCTCTCCCACGAACAGGGTCTATGGCTACACCTTC,CASSPSPTNRVYGYTF,-,TRBV27,-,TRBJ1-2
TGTGCCAGCAGTTTGCCCCAGGGATTAGCGGGAGGGACCGGGGAGCTGTTTTTT,CASSLPQGLAGGTGELFF,-,TRBV28,TRBD2,TRBJ2-2
TGTGCCAGCAGCCCCGACAGGGGCTCCGTCACTGAAGCTTTCTTT,CASSPDRGSVTEAFF,-,TRBV7-3,TRBD1,TRBJ1-1
TGTGCCAGCAGTGGCGGGACAGGTAATCAGCCCCAGCATTTT,CASSGGTGNQPQHF,few,TRBV6-1,TRBD1,TRBJ1-5
TGTGCCAGCAACGGGAGGACTCAGTCCTACAATGAGCAGTTCTTC,CASNGRTQSYNEQFF,-,TRBV9,TRBD2,TRBJ2-1
TGTGCCAGCAGTGTTGGTCAGGGCACTCAGCCCCAGCATTTT,CASSVGQGTQPQHF,-,TRBV2,-,TRBJ1-5
TGTGCCAGCAGTCGGGACAGAAGCTCCTACGAGCAGTACTTC,CASSRDRSSYEQYF,few,TRBV5-6,TRBD1,TRBJ2-7
TGTGCCAGCAGCGTCTATACCGGGACAGCCGATGGCTACACCTTC,CASSVYTGTADGYTF,-,TRBV7-8,TRBD1,TRBJ1-2
TGTGCCAGCAGTTACGGTACATTGGAGGAGGAGCAGTACTTC,CASSYGTLEEEQYF,-,TRBV6-5,-,TRBJ2-5
TGTGCCAGCAGCGGATGGACAGGGGATGCTGAAGCTTTCTTT,CASSGWTGDAEAFF,-,TRBV9,TRBD1,TRBJ1-1
TGTGCCAGCAGCTTTGGGGGGGCGGGCAGGTCCCACTTTTGGGCTTTCTTT,CASSFGGAGRSHFWAFF,-,TRBV7-8,-,TRBJ1-1
TGTGCCAGCAGTTTGTCGGCAGCGAATCAGCCCCAGCATTTT,CASSLSAANQPQHF,few,TRBV28,-,TRBJ1-5
TGTGCCAGTAGACGTACCGGGGACTCTGGAAACACCATATATTTT,CASRRTGDSGNTIYF,-,TRBV19,-,TRBJ1-3
TGTGCCAGCAGTTTATATTTCGGGGGAGGACCGCTCACCGGGGAGCTGTTTTTT,CASSLYFGGGPLTGELFF,-,TRBV27,-,TRBJ2-2
TGTGCCAGCAGTGAACCAACAGGGACCCTTAATCAGCCCCAGCATTTT,CASSEPTGTLNQPQHF,-,TRBV6-1,-,TRBJ1-5
TGTGCCAGCAGCCCTCCGCTAGTTCTCTACAATGAGCAGTTCTTC,CASSPPLVLYNEQFF,-,TRBV6-1,-,TRBJ2-1
TGTGCCAGCAGTTTATGGGCTCTAGCGAAGCAGTTCTTC,CASSLWALAKQFF,-,TRBV27,-,TRBJ2-1
TGTGCCAGCAGCTTAGGTCTGTCAGGTAACTCCTACGAGCAGTACTTC,CASSLGLSGNSYEQYF,-,TRBV7-6,-,TRBJ2-7
TGTGCCAGCAGTGATCGGCAGGGGTCAGCTAACTATGGCTACACCTTC,CASSDRQGSANYGYTF,-,TRBV2,-,TRBJ1-2
TGTGCCAGCAGTGATACGACAGGGGCCGGGGAAATGAACACTGAAGCTTTCTTT,CASSDTTGAGEMNTEAFF,few,TRBV25-1,TRBD1,TRBJ1-1
TGTGCCAGCAGCGTTCGACAGGAAGCTAACTATGGCTACACCTTC,CASSVRQEANYGYTF,-,TRBV9,-,TRBJ1-2
TGCGCCAGCAGCTCCGGACTAGCGGGGCCCACAGATACGCAGTATTTT,CASSSGLAGPTDTQYF,once,TRBV5-1,TRBD2,TRBJ2-3
TGTGCCAGTAGCCCGGGACAGGGATCTCAGCCCCAGCATTTT,CASSPGQGSQPQHF,-,TRBV19,TRBD1,TRBJ1-5
TGTGCTAGTGGCCTAGGACAGGGGGACAACGAGCAGTACTTC,CASGLGQGDNEQYF,-,TRBV12-5,TRBD1,TRBJ2-7
TGTGCCAGCAGTTTGGGCGGGGACTATGGCTACACCTTC,CASSLGGDYGYTF,-,TRBV28,-,TRBJ1-2
TGTGCCAGCAGCCTACGGGGACTAGCGGGCCAAAGCCGAGAGACCCAGTACTTC,CASSLRGLAGQSRETQYF,-,TRBV5-6,TRBD2,TRBJ2-5
TGCGCCAGCAGTGTCGGGGGAGTGAACACTGAAGCTTTCTTT,CASSVGGVNTEAFF,few,TRBV10-2,-,TRBJ1-1
TGTGCCAGCAGCCCCGACAGGGTGTACAATGAGCAGTTCTTC,CASSPDRVYNEQFF,-,TRBV27,TRBD1,TRBJ2-1
TGCGCCAGCAGCAATGAACCGGGACAGGGTTCCTACGAGCAGTACTTC,CASSNEPGQGSYEQYF,-,TRBV5-1,TRBD1,TRBJ2-7
TGTGCCAGCAGCAAAACTAGGTTGGGGGCGTTCACAGATACGCAGTATTTT,CASSKTRLGAFTDTQYF,-,TRBV11-2,-,TRBJ2-3
TGTGCCTGGAACCGACAGGGGGCGGACACCGGGGAGCTGTTTTTT,CAWNRQGADTGELFF,many,TRBV30,TRBD1,TRBJ2-2
TGTGCCAGCAGGGACAGGGGGCGCGGTGAAGCTTTCTTT,CASRDRGRGEAFF,-,TRBV19,TRBD1,TRBJ1-1
TGTGCCAGCAGCTCCGACAGGGGAACGACATACAATGAGCAGTTCTTC,CASSSDRGTTYNEQFF,-,TRBV7-8,TRBD1,TRBJ2-1
TGTGCCAGCAGCTTCGGACTAGCGGAACCTTACGGGTTCCTCTTC,CASSFGLAEPYGFLF,-,TRBV6-5,TRBD2,TRBJ2-7
TGCGCCAGCAGTCAATTCAAGGACAGGGTCCATCAGCCCCAGCATTTT,CASSQFKDRVHQPQHF,-,TRBV23-1,TRBD1,TRBJ1-5
TGTGCCAGCAAGGCACCCCGGAGAGGCGACACTGAAGCTTTCTTT,CASKAPRRGDTEAFF,-,TRBV28,-,TRBJ1-1
TGTGCCAGCAGTTTTTCCGGGACAGGGGCCTATTCACCCCTCCACTTT,CASSFSGTGAYSPLHF,-,TRBV27,TRBD1,TRBJ1-6
TGTGCCAGCAGTGAAGTTACAGGGCTCATGAACACTGAAGCTTTCTTT,CASSEVTGLMNTEAFF,-,TRBV2,-,TRBJ1-1
TGTGCCAGCAGCCAAGTAAGCAGCACAGATACGCAGTATTTT,CASSQVSSTDTQYF,-,TRBV4-2,-,TRBJ2-3
TGCGCCAGCAGCTTGGAAGGACAGGGGGCCTACGAGCAGTACTTC,CASSLEGQGAYEQYF,-,TRBV5-1,TRBD1,TRBJ2-7
TGTGCAAGTCGCCCACACCCCTCCGGGACCCTCCGGCGGGGGTGGAATGAGCAGTTCTTC,CASRPHPSGTLRRGWNEQFF,-,TRBV12-2,-,TRBJ2-1
TGTGCCAGCAGTTTAACAGAAGTGATTGAGCAGTTCTTC,CASSLTEVIEQFF,-,TRBV11-2,-,TRBJ2-1
TGTGCCAGCAGTGATGTGCTAGCGGGATTTCAAGGGGGCACAGATACGCAGTATTTT,CASSDVLAGFQGGTDTQYF,-,TRBV2,TRBD2,TRBJ2-3
TGTGCCAGCAGCGTAGAACTGGAGGGTTGGACTGGAAACACCATATATTTT,CASSVELEGWTGNTIYF,-,TRBV9,-,TRBJ1-3
TGTGCCAGCAGCGTAGCGAGGAACACTGAAGCTTTCTTT,CASSVARNTEAFF,few,TRBV9,-,TRBJ1-1
TGTGCCAGCAGTTACTCGCACCTACAGAAAACGACCCAGTACTTC,CASSYSHLQKTTQYF,-,TRBV6-5,-,TRBJ2-5